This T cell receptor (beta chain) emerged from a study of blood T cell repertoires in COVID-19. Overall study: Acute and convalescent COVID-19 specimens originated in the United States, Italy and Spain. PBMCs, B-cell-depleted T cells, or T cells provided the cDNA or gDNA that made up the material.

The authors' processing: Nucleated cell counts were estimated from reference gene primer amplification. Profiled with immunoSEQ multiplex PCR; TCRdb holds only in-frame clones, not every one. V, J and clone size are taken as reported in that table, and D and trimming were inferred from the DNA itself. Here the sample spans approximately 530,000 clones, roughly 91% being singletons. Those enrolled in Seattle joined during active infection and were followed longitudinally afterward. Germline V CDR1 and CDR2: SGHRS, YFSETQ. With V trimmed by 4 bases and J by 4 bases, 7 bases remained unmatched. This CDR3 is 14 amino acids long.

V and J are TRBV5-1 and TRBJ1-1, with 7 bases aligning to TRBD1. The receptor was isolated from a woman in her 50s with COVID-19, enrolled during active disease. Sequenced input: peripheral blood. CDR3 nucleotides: TGCGCCAGCAGCCCTTCACAGGGGAGCACTGAAGCTTTCTTT. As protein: CASSPSQGSTEAFF.